The 28 T cell receptor beta chains listed next were all sequenced from one sample in a study of T cells in Graves' hyperthyroidism and ophthalmopathy. RNA transcripts yielded amplified TCR beta CDR3 regions. The HTBI primer set served for first-round RT-PCR of the TCR CDR3. TCRdb reprocessed the multiplex PCR reads with MiXCR, giving one entry per CDR3 protein. The table includes under 400,000 distinct CDR3 sequences, around 17% detected once. Sequencing was done on a sample of blood. These receptors were obtained from a man in his thirties or forties with Graves' hyperthyroidism.

This clonotype was detected ten times or more. V usage is TRBV20-1 and J usage is TRBJ2-1, with 9 bases fitting TRBD1. The CDR3 is made up of 14 amino acids. Germline CDR1 reads DFQATT; CDR2 reads SNEGSKA (reference sequence). J lost 3 bases, V lost 6 bases, and 6 bases had no gene match. The chain's CDR3 is CSAPGQGSYNEQFF. Written as DNA, the CDR3 is TGCAGTGCACCGGGACAGGGTAGCTACAATGAGCAGTTCTTC.

The chain joins TRBV6-4 to TRBJ2-3; D may match TRBD1 or TRBD2 (6 bases each). CDR3 length: 15 amino acids. Trimming pared 5 bases from V and 3 bases from J, leaving 15 bases between. Germline V CDR1 and CDR2: MRHNA, SNTAGT. Written as DNA, the CDR3 is TGTGCCAGCAGTTACAGGGCGGGAAGTACAGATACGCAGTATTTT. Translation gives CASSYRAGSTDTQYF.

The table lists this clonotype with many counts. The CDR3 nucleotides are TGTGCCAGCAGTCCCAACAGGGGCAAAAGCTCCTACAATGAGCAGTTCTTC. It translates to CASSPNRGKSSYNEQFF. J is TRBJ2-1 and V is TRBV28; TRBD1 agrees at 7 bases. Germline CDR1 and CDR2: MDHEN and SYDVKM. CDR3 length: 17 residues. Trimming took 5 bases from V and 0 from J; bases not matched to a gene: 10.

This chain links TRBV9 with TRBJ1-2, with D possibly matching TRBD1 (6 bases). Germline V gene data show CDR1 as SGDLS and CDR2 as YYNGEE. V lost 4 bases and J 5 bases, leaving 18 bases between the germline ends. This CDR3 is built from 15 residues. Here the CDR3 reads CASSHSQGLNYGYTF. CDR3 coding DNA: TGTGCCAGCAGCCACTCACAGGGTCTAAATTATGGCTACACCTTC.

Only a few counts were recorded for this clonotype. The chain joins TRBV9 to TRBJ2-4, with TRBD1 matching 8 bases. The CDR3 length is 16 residues. The junction had 8 bases not matched to a gene; V was cut back by 0 bases and J by 6 bases. The germline CDR1 and CDR2 sequences are SGDLS and YYNGEE. The CDR3 loop is CASSVGDRGAGNIQYF. The CDR3 DNA follows: TGTGCCAGCAGCGTAGGTGACAGGGGAGCGGGAAACATTCAGTACTTC.

The sample holds many counts of this clonotype. J is TRBJ1-1 and V is TRBV7-9; D uncertain. Deletions cut 0 bases from V and 2 bases from J, with 7 bases between. The CDR3 spans 14 residues. Germline V CDR1 and CDR2: SEHNR, FQNEAQ (reference sequence). CDR3 region: CASSLAWGNTEAFF. CDR3 bases: TGTGCCAGCAGCTTAGCGTGGGGAAACACTGAAGCTTTCTTT.

This sequence joins TRBV6-1 and TRBJ2-7; no clear D gene. V dropped 2 bases and J dropped 2 bases, with 13 bases sitting between them. Germline V gene sequence: CDR1 MNHNS, CDR2 SASEGT. The length of the CDR3 is 15 residues. As DNA, the CDR3 is TGTGCCAGCAGTGAAAGTGTAGCAGCTCCCTACGAGCAGTACTTC. Protein: CASSESVAAPYEQYF.

This clonotype was counted ten times or more. This rearrangement joins TRBV12-3 or TRBV12-4 to TRBJ2-7, with D unresolved. The ends were cut back, 8 bases at V and 0 bases at J, with 5 bases in the middle. The CDR3 runs to 11 residues. The CDR3 sequence: CASSPSYEQYF. The CDR3 DNA reads as TGTGCCAGCTCACCCTCCTACGAGCAGTACTTC.

The table lists this clonotype with many counts. The chain links TRBV20-1 to TRBJ2-7, with 16 bases fitting TRBD2. V lost 5 bases to trimming and J lost 6 bases; unmatched junction nucleotides: 13. The CDR3 contains 17 residues. Germline CDR1 reads DFQATT; CDR2 reads SNEGSKA (reference sequence). The CDR3 sequence is CSAPFPGLAGGPTEQYF. The CDR3 DNA follows: TGCAGTGCTCCCTTCCCGGGACTAGCGGGAGGGCCAACCGAGCAGTACTTC.

In its sample, this clonotype was seen once. Without the conserved terminal phenylalanine or tryptophan, this CDR3 likely stems from a read error. CDR3 nucleotides: TGCGCCAGCAGTTCTAGCACAGATACGCAGTATTCT. As protein: CASSSSTDTQYS. The chain carries TRBV10-1 and TRBJ2-3; unclear D gene. The length of the CDR3 is 12 residues. V lost 5 bases to trimming and J lost 0 bases, with 3 bases between them. Germline V lookup: CDR1 WNHNN, CDR2 SYGVQD (reference sequence).

This clonotype has a handful of counts. This chain connects TRBV18 to TRBJ2-7; the match to TRBD2 covers 9 bases. J lost 3 bases, V lost 3 bases, and 9 bases had no gene match. Germline-derived CDR1 and CDR2 are KGHSH and LQKENI. This CDR3 has 16 residues. CDR3 amino acids: CASSPGSQRGVYEQYF. As DNA, the CDR3 is TGTGCCAGCTCACCGGGGTCCCAGCGGGGGGTCTACGAGCAGTACTTC.

The rearrangement joins TRBV11-3 to TRBJ2-3; 7 bases agree with TRBD2. After removal of 5 bases from V and 5 bases from J, the junction contained 10 bases not matched to a gene. Looked up from germline, CDR1 is SGHNT and CDR2 is YENEEA. CDR3 size: 15 residues. The CDR3 protein is CASSLHGGSEDTQYF. In nucleotides, the CDR3 is TGTGCCAGCAGCCTACATGGCGGGAGTGAAGATACGCAGTATTTT.

The chain has TRBV6-5 and TRBJ1-3; D is unclear. Per the germline V gene, CDR1 is MNHEY and CDR2 is SVGAGI. V was pared by 2 bases and J by 4 bases, with 15 bases between. The CDR3 extends over 16 amino acids. Written as DNA, the CDR3 is TGTGCCAGCAGTTACACGCCCGGAGGGTCCGGAAACACCATATATTTT. It yields the protein CASSYTPGGSGNTIYF.

Many counts were recorded for this clonotype. This chain links TRBV12-3 or TRBV12-4 with TRBJ2-7; TRBD2 matches at 10 bases. Trimming took 7 bases from V and 4 from J; bases not matched to a gene: 13. CDR3 length: 16 residues. In DNA, the CDR3 is TGTGCCAGCACCCCGCAAGGAGCGGGAGGGACTTACGAGCAGTACTTC. This sequence encodes CASTPQGAGGTYEQYF.

There are many counts of this clonotype. V and J are TRBV5-1 and TRBJ2-3; TRBD2 might be the D (5 bases). The V and J ends lost 6 bases and 4 bases respectively, with 9 bases between them. The CDR3 contains 12 residues. CDR1 is SGHRS, CDR2 YFSETQ, per germline. The CDR3 nucleotides read TGCGCCAGCAAGGAGGAGGCAGATACGCAGTATTTT. Protein sequence: CASKEEADTQYF.

This clonotype was recorded many times. The chain links TRBV6-5 to TRBJ2-7; 9 nucleotides agree with TRBD1. V shed 2 bases, J shed 1 base, and the junction held 3 bases outside the gene matches. The V gene's germline CDR1 is MNHEY and CDR2 SVGAGI. The CDR3 is 15 residues long. CDR3 loop: CASSYRTGASYEQYF. CDR3 DNA sequence: TGTGCCAGCAGTTACCGGACAGGGGCGTCCTACGAGCAGTACTTC.

This clonotype was picked up a small number of times. This chain connects TRBV24-1 to TRBJ2-5; the D gene is possibly TRBD2 (7 bases). This CDR3 contains 15 residues. Trimming left V 0 bases short and J 5 bases short, with 12 bases between. Looked up from germline, CDR1 is KGHDR and CDR2 is SFDVKD. The CDR3 region is CATSDLRGGDETQYF. The CDR3 DNA is TGTGCCACCAGTGATTTGAGAGGGGGGGACGAGACCCAGTACTTC.

This sequence joins TRBV29-1 and TRBJ1-5, with 7 bases identical to TRBD1. The CDR3 has 15 residues. V shed 0 bases and J 0 bases; nucleotides not matched to a gene: 2. Germline V gives CDR1 SQVTM, CDR2 ANQGSEA. In nucleotides, the CDR3 is TGCAGCGTTGAAGAGACAGGGACTAGCAATCAGCCCCAGCATTTT. Translating it yields CSVEETGTSNQPQHF.

The chain combines TRBV7-9 with TRBJ2-3; tentative D call: TRBD2 (7 bases). With 5 bases removed from V and 4 bases from J, the gap between germline ends came to 16 bases. Germline V lookup: CDR1 SEHNR, CDR2 FQNEAQ (reference sequence). The CDR3 sequence is 15 residues long. The CDR3 nucleotides read TGTGCCAGCAGCCCTATTACAGGGAGGGCAGATACGCAGTATTTT. This encodes CASSPITGRADTQYF. Looking up the rest from reference TRBV7-9 and TRBJ2-3 gives the full variable domain: DTGVSQNPRHKITKRGQNVTFRCDPISEHNRLYWYRQTLGQGPEFLTYFQNEAQLEKSRLLSDRFSAERPKGSFSTLEIQRTEQGDSAMYLCASSPITGRADTQYFGPGTRLTVL.

This clonotype was recorded at least ten times. The rearrangement joins TRBV18 to TRBJ1-4, with TRBD1 as a possible D gene (5 bases). The length of the CDR3 is 14 residues. Per germline, CDR1 KGHSH and CDR2 LQKENI. The V end lost 3 bases, the J end lost 12 bases, and 17 bases lay between the germline ends. DNA of the CDR3: TGTGCCAGCTCACCTCCGACCCGCGCGGGGCAACTGTTTTTT. It specifies CASSPPTRAGQLFF.

With respect to this clonotype: Possible read error: a much larger clone is one base away. V gene TRBV5-1 combines with J gene TRBJ2-7; D remains ambiguous. The CDR3 extends over 15 amino acids. Trimming removed 0 bases from V and 5 bases from J, with 15 bases in between. CDR1 and CDR2 (germline): SGHRS, YFSETQ. CDR3 amino acids: CASSLGHRSGHEQYF. The CDR3 DNA sequence: TGCGCCAGCAGCTTGGGACACCGTTCCGGCCACGAGCAGTACTTC.

This clonotype was seen at least ten times. The rearrangement joins TRBV20-1 to TRBJ2-7; no definite D call. Germline V gene data show CDR1 as DFQATT and CDR2 as SNEGSKA (reference sequence). The CDR3 covers 13 residues. Trimming removed 2 bases at V and 2 bases at J, with 10 bases between. The DNA of the CDR3 is TGCAGTGCTAGACCGCCAACGGCCTACGAGCAGTACTTC. It specifies CSARPPTAYEQYF.

This clonotype has at least ten counts. The chain carries TRBV20-1 and TRBJ2-1; 7 nucleotides line up with TRBD2. Germline values: CDR1 DFQATT, CDR2 SNEGSKA (reference sequence). V shed 0 bases, J shed 6 bases, and the junction held 5 bases outside the gene matches. This CDR3 spans 14 amino acids. CDR3 sequence reads: CSARDLIAGNEQFF. The CDR3 nucleotides are TGCAGTGCTAGAGATTTAATAGCGGGCAATGAGCAGTTCTTC.

This clonotype was recorded many times. The rearrangement uses TRBV20-1 and TRBJ2-5; 8 nucleotides align to TRBD2. Trimming took 0 bases from V and 5 from J; bases not matched to a gene: 14. CDR1 is DFQATT, CDR2 SNEGSKA, per germline (reference sequence). This CDR3 is 17 amino acids long. CDR3 region: CSARDLTSGNYGETQYF. The CDR3 DNA is TGCAGTGCTAGAGATTTAACTAGCGGTAATTACGGGGAGACCCAGTACTTC.

This clonotype showed up just a few times. This chain links TRBV5-1 with TRBJ2-5; D may be TRBD1 (6 bases). Looked up from germline, CDR1 is SGHRS and CDR2 is YFSETQ. V lost 3 bases and J lost 5, with 23 bases in between. This CDR3 has 17 residues. CDR3 protein: CASSSGSPDSGIETQYF. The CDR3 bases are TGCGCCAGCAGCTCGGGATCGCCGGACAGTGGAATTGAGACCCAGTACTTC.

Ten or more counts support this clonotype. This chain connects TRBV3-1 to TRBJ1-1; D is uncertain. The CDR3 is made up of 14 amino acids. The germline gives CDR1 LGHDT, CDR2 YNNKEL (reference sequence). V was trimmed by 2 bases and J by 4 bases, leaving 11 bases between them. For the CDR3, the DNA is TGTGCCAGCAGCCAATCCGATTGGGGCACTGAAGCTTTCTTT. It yields the protein CASSQSDWGTEAFF.

This clonotype was seen many times. V is TRBV7-8 and J is TRBJ1-5; D not resolved. V lost 0 bases to trimming and J lost 4 bases, with 10 bases between them. Germline V gene data show CDR1 as SGHVS and CDR2 as FQNEAQ. The CDR3 totals 15 residues. In DNA form, the CDR3 reads TGTGCCAGCAGCTTAGCGCTACAGCTTAATCAGCCCCAGCATTTT. Translating gives CASSLALQLNQPQHF.

V and J are TRBV19 and TRBJ2-5; weak D call: TRBD2 (6 bases). The length of the CDR3 is 15 residues. V lost 5 bases to trimming and J lost 1 base, with 14 bases between them. CDR1 is LNHDA and CDR2 is SQIVND in the germline V gene (reference sequence). Here the CDR3 reads CASSLTGAPQETQYF. The DNA for the CDR3 is TGTGCCAGTAGTTTAACGGGAGCCCCCCAAGAGACCCAGTACTTC.